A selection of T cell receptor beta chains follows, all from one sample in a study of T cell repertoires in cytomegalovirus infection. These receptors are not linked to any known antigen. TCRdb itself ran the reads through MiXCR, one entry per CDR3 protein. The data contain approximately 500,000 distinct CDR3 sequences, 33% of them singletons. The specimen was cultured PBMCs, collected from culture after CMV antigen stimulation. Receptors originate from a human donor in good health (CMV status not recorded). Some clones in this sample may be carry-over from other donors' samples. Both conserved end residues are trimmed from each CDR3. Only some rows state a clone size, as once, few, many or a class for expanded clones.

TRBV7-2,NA,ASSFLASNRQY
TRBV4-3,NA,ASSQESGRAFGEQY
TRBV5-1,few,ASSLREQTGTGELF
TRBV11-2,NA,ASSPAGGFVDTQY
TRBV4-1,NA,ASSQVGGSSYEQY
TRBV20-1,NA,SAPSGRSFNTEAF
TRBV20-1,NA,SARLAGLYGYT
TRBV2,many,ASSEEGTGGQPQH
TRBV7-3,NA,ASSLTTSRRYEQF
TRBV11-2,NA,ASSSVSGRRNIQY
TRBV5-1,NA,ASSMPGQGVSGHYNEQF
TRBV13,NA,ASSLEQGSNYGYT
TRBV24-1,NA,ATSRDLNTEAF
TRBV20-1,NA,SARLGGPTDTQY
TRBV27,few,ASSPGPPGVELF
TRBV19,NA,ASSAKPGGWSEKLF
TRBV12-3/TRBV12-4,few,ASSPGLQQETQY
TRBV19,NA,ASSRLAGGDTGELF
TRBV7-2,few,ASSPHSAAGSYEQY
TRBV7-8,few,ASSSSQGAQSGYT